The following is a T cell receptor beta chain sequence with its context. Its antigen is unknown. Profiling relied on immunoSEQ multiplex PCR, and the TCRdb table lists in-frame clones only, not all of them. The sample shows 120,000 to 150,000 clones, roughly 90% of them seen only once. Germline V gene lookup returns CDR1 MRHNA and CDR2 SNTAGT. There are 13 residues in the CDR3. V dropped 7 bases and J dropped 4 bases, with 14 bases sitting between them. This sample is part of a study of cytomegalovirus exposure and HLA in healthy donors. Notes on the study in general: In vitro experiments confirmed that a few CMV-associated chains were specific for CMV antigens.

Sequencing was performed on PBMCs. The rearrangement uses TRBV6-4 and TRBJ2-7; D unclear. The receptor was isolated from a man younger than 30 in good health and CMV-seronegative. The CDR3 is CASMSVSGYEQYF. As DNA, the CDR3 is TGTGCCAGCATGTCAGTGTCGGGTTACGAGCAGTACTTC.